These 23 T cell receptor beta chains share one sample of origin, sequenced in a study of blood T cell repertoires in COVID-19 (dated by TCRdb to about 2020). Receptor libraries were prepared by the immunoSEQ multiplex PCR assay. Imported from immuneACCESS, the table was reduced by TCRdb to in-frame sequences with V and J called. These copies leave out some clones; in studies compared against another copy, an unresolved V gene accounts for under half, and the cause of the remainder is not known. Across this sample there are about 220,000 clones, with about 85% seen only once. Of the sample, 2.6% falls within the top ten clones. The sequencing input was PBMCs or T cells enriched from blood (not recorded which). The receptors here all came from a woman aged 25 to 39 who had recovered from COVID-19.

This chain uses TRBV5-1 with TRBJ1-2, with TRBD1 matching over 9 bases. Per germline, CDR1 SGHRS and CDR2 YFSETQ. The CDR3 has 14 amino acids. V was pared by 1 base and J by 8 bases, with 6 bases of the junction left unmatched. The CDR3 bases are TGCGCCAGCAGCTTGTGGGGACAGGGAACGGGCTACACCTTC. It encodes CASSLWGQGTGYTF.

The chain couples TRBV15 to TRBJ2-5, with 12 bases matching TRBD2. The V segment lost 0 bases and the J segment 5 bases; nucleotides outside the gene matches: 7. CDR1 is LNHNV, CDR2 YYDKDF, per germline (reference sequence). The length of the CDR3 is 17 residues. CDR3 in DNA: TGTGCCACCAGCAGAGATGCGGTCCTAGCGGGGGGGGAGACCCAGTACTTC. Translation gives CATSRDAVLAGGETQYF. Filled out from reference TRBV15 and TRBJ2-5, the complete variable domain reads DAMVIQNPRYQVTQFGKPVTLSCSQTLNHNVMYWYQQKSSQAPKLLFHYYDKDFNNEADTPDNFQSRRPNTSFCFLDIRSPGLGDTAMYLCATSRDAVLAGGETQYFGPGTRLLVL.

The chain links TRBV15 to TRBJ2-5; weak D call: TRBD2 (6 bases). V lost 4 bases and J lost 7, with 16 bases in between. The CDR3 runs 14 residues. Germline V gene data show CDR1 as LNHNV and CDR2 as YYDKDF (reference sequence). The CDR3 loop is CATSIQKGEATQYF. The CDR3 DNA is TGTGCCACCAGCATACAGAAAGGGGAGGCGACCCAGTACTTC.

The DNA of the CDR3 is TGTGCCAGCAGCCGCTTGCAGGGCTCGCCTGGAAACACCATATATTTT. Translated, it gives CASSRLQGSPGNTIYF. The rearrangement joins TRBV3-1 (or the pseudogene TRBV3-2) to TRBJ1-3; weak D call: TRBD1 (5 bases). CDR3 size: 16 residues. V was clipped by 4 bases and J by 2 bases, with 15 bases between them. Germline values: CDR1 LGHDT, CDR2 YNNKEL (reference sequence).

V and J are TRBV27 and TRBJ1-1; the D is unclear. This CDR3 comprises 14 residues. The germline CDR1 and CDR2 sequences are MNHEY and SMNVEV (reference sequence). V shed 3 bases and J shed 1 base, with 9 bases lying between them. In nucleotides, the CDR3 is TGTGCCAGCAGTTTTAACCTAGGGAACACTGAAGCTTTCTTT. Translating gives CASSFNLGNTEAFF.

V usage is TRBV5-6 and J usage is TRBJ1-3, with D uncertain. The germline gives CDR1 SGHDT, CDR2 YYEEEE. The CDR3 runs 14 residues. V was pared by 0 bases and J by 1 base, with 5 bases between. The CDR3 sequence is CASSLVISGNTIYF. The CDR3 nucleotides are TGTGCCAGCAGCTTGGTAATTTCTGGAAACACCATATATTTT.

The CDR3: CSVEATGGNYGYTF. The CDR3 region has the DNA TGCAGCGTTGAAGCGACAGGGGGCAACTATGGCTACACCTTC. The gene calls are TRBV29-1 and TRBJ1-2, with 10 bases identical to TRBD1. The V gene's germline CDR1 is SQVTM and CDR2 ANQGSEA. The CDR3 extends over 14 amino acids. J lost 2 bases, V lost 1 base, and 1 base had no gene match.

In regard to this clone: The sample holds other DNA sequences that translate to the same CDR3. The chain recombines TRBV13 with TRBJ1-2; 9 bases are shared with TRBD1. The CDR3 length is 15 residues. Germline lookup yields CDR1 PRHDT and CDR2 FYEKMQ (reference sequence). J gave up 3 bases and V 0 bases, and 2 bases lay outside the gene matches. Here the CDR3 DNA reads TGTGCCAGCAGCTTAGGGGGACAGGGACACTATGGCTACACCTTC. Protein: CASSLGGQGHYGYTF. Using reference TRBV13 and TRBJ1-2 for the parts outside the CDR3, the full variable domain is AAGVIQSPRHLIKEKRETATLKCYPIPRHDTVYWYQQGPGQDPQFLISFYEKMQSDKGSIPDRFSAQQFSDYHSELNMSSLELGDSALYFCASSLGGQGHYGYTFGSGTRLTVV.

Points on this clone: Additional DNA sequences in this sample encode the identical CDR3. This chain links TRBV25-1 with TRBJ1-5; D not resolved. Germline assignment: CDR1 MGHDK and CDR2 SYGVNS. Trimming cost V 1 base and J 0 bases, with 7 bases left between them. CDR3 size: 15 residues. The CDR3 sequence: CASSESAGSNQPQHF. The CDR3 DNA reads TGTGCCAGCAGTGAATCTGCCGGTAGCAATCAGCCCCAGCATTTT.

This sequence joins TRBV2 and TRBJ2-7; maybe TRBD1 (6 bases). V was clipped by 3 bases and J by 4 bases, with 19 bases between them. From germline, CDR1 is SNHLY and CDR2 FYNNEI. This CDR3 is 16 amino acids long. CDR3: CASSDFSGVIRYEQYF. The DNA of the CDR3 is TGTGCCAGCAGTGACTTTTCAGGGGTGATTCGGTACGAGCAGTACTTC.

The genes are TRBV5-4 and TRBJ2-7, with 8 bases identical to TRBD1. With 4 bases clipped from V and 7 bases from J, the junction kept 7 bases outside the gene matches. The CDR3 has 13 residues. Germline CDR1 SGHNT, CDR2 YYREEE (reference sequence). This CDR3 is CASSVGQGKEQYF. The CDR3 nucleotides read TGTGCCAGCAGCGTAGGACAGGGAAAAGAGCAGTACTTC.

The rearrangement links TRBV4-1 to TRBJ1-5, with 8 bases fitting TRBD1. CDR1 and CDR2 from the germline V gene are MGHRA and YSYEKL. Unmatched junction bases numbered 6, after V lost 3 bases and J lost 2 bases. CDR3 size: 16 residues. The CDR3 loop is CASSHRQGLGNQPQHF. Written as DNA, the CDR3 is TGCGCCAGCAGCCACCGACAGGGGTTAGGCAATCAGCCCCAGCATTTT.

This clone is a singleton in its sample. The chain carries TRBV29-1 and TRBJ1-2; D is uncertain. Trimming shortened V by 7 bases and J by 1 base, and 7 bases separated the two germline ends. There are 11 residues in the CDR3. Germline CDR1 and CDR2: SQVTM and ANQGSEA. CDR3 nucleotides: TGCAGCGCGGGGTATAACTATGGCTACACCTTC. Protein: CSAGYNYGYTF. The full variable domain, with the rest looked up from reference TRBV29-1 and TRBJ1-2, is SAVISQKPSRDICQRGTSLTIQCQVDSQVTMMFWYRQQPGQSLTLIATANQGSEATYESGFVIDKFPISRPNLTFSTLTVSNMSPEDSSIYLCSAGYNYGYTFGSGTRLTVV.

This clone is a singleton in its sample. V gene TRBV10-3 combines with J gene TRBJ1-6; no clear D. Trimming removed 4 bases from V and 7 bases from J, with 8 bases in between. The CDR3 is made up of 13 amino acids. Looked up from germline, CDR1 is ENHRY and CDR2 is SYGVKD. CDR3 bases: TGTGCCATCAGTGGCGGGCAAAATTCACCCCTCCACTTT. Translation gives CAISGGQNSPLHF.

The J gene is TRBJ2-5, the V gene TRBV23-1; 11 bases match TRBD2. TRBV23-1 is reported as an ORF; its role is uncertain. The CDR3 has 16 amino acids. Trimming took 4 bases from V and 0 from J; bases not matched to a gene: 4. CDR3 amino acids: CASSPPSGGYQETQYF. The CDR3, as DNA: TGCGCCAGCAGTCCCCCTAGCGGGGGGTACCAAGAGACCCAGTACTTC.

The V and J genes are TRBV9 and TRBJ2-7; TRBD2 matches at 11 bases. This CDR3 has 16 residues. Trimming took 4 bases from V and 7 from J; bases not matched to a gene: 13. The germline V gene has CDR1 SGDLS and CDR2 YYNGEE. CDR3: CASSPKGLAVSWEQYF. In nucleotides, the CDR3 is TGTGCCAGCAGCCCTAAGGGACTAGCGGTGAGTTGGGAGCAGTACTTC.

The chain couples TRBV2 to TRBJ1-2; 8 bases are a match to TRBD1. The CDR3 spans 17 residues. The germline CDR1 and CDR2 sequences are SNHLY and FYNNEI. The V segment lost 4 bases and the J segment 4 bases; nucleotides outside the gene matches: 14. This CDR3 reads CASSGTGSRALVYGYTF. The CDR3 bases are TGTGCCAGCAGTGGGACAGGGAGCAGGGCCCTAGTCTATGGCTACACCTTC.

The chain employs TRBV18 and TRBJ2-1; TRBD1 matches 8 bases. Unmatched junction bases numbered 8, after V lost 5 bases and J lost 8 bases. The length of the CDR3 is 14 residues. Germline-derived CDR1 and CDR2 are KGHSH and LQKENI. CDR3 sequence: CASSGGQGRDEQFF. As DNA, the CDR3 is TGTGCCAGCTCAGGCGGACAGGGTAGGGATGAGCAGTTCTTC.

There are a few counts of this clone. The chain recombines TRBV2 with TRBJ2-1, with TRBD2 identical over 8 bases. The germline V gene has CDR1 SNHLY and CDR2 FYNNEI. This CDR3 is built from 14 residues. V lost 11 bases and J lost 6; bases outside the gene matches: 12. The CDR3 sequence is CASQGLGESNEQFF. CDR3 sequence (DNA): TGTGCCTCCCAGGGACTAGGGGAAAGCAATGAGCAGTTCTTC.

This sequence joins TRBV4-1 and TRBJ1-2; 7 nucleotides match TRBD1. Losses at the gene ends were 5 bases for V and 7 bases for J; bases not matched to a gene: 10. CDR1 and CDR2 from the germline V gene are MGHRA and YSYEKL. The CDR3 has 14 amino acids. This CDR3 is CASSFNNGQAGYTF. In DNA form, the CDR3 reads TGCGCCAGCAGCTTTAACAACGGACAGGCTGGCTACACCTTC.

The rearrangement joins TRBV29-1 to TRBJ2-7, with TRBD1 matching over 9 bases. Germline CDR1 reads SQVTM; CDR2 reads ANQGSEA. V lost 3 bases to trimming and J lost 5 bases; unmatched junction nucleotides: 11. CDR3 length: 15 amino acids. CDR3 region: CSVEKYGTGLNEQYF. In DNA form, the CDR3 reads TGCAGCGTTGAGAAGTACGGGACAGGGTTGAACGAGCAGTACTTC.

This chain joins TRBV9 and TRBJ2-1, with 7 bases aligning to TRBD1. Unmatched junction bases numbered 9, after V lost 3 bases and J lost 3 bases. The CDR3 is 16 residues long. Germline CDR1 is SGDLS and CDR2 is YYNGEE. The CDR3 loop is CASSAPSGQSYNEQFF. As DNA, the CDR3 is TGTGCCAGCAGCGCCCCCTCGGGACAGAGCTACAATGAGCAGTTCTTC.

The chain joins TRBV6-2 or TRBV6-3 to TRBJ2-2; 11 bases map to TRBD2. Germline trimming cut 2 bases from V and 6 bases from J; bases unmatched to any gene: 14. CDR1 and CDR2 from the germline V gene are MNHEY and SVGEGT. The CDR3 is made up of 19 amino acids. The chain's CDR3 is CASSYRGTPSGGIAGELFF. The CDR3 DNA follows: TGTGCCAGCAGTTACAGGGGAACCCCTAGCGGGGGGATCGCCGGGGAGCTGTTTTTT.